This TCR beta chain appears in the sequencing data of a study of long-term antiretroviral therapy in people with HIV. Study summary: Of all samples, the earliest predate the 2015 immediate-ART recommendation by about a decade. Findings and caveats of the study: Researchers lacked any data on ART adherence, viral resistance or therapy changes.

The cryopreserved samples used held roughly 0.85-10 million PBMC prior to extraction of DNA. Deletions cut 5 bases from V and 3 bases from J, with 11 bases between. This CDR3 region has 13 residues. The V gene's germline CDR1 is LNHDA and CDR2 SQIVND (reference sequence). The libraries were made with immunoSEQ v3.0 at survey level. Some clones are missing from TCRdb's copy, which holds only in-frame ones; the method was immunoSEQ multiplex PCR. The data show about 17,000 clones, about 80% seen once. In the case of this clone: What it recognizes is unknown.

This receptor was identified in a middle-aged man with HIV. Sequencing was performed on unsorted PBMCs, taken 0.3 years before starting antiretroviral therapy. V gene TRBV19 combines with J gene TRBJ2-7, with D perhaps TRBD2 (5 bases). The chain's CDR3 is CASSPSGIYEQYF. CDR3 bases: TGTGCCAGTAGTCCGTCCGGGATCTACGAGCAGTACTTC.